These 23 T cell receptor beta chains were all obtained from the same sample, sequenced in a study of T cell repertoires in cytomegalovirus infection. Which antigens these TCRs recognize remains unknown. TCRdb processed the reads anew with MiXCR; each CDR3 protein has one entry. The table has about 70,000 distinct CDR3 sequences, 20% to 25% seen once. Sequencing was performed on CD8+ T cells from cultured PBMCs, taken from culture after CMV antigen stimulation. The receptors shown here come from a human donor in good health (CMV status not recorded). Some clones in this sample may be carry-over from other donors' samples.

This sequence joins TRBV27 and TRBJ1-1; possible D gene TRBD1, 5 bases. The CDR3 is 15 residues long. Germline lookup yields CDR1 MNHEY and CDR2 SMNVEV (reference sequence). Between the trimmed V and J ends, which lost 4 bases and 2 bases, there was a span of 14 bases. CDR3 loop: CASSSSGTANTEAFF. The DNA of the CDR3 is TGTGCCAGCAGTTCCTCCGGGACGGCTAACACTGAAGCTTTCTTT.

At least ten counts were recorded for this clonotype. The chain employs TRBV24-1 and TRBJ2-7; tentative D call: TRBD1 (6 bases). CDR1 and CDR2 from the germline V gene are KGHDR and SFDVKD. The V end was cut by 6 bases, the J end by 1 base, with 15 bases between. The CDR3 runs 15 residues. Here the CDR3 reads CATSSNRDGSYEQYF. The CDR3 DNA is TGTGCCACCAGTTCTAACAGGGACGGGTCCTACGAGCAGTACTTC.

The genes are TRBV27 and TRBJ1-2; D remains ambiguous. Between the trimmed V and J ends, which lost 2 bases and 6 bases, there was a span of 10 bases. Per germline, CDR1 MNHEY and CDR2 SMNVEV (reference sequence). This CDR3 spans 13 amino acids. For the CDR3, the DNA is TGTGCCAGCAGTTTAGACGCATCGCATGGCTACACCTTC. Protein: CASSLDASHGYTF.

This clonotype was counted ten times or more. This chain connects TRBV7-8 to TRBJ1-6, with a tentative D call TRBD1 (6 bases). Trimming pared 6 bases from V and 8 bases from J, leaving 14 bases between. The CDR3 loop spans 14 amino acids. Per germline, CDR1 SGHVS and CDR2 FQNEAQ. The CDR3 region has the DNA TGTGCCAGCAGGTGGCCTGGGGGCGATTCACCCCTCCACTTT. Translating it yields CASRWPGGDSPLHF. The complete variable domain, with remaining parts taken from reference TRBV7-8 and TRBJ1-6, reads GAGVSQSPRYKVAKRGQDVALRCDPISGHVSLFWYQQALGQGPEFLTYFQNEAQLDKSGLPSDRFFAERPEGSVSTLKIQRTQQEDSAVYLCASRWPGGDSPLHFGNGTRLTVT.

This rearrangement joins TRBV28 to TRBJ1-1; D not resolved. The CDR3 length is 14 residues. In germline, CDR1 is MDHEN, CDR2 SYDVKM. The V and J ends lost 2 bases and 2 bases respectively, with 9 bases between them. CDR3 coding DNA: TGTGCCAGCAGTTTAACGCGATCCAACACTGAAGCTTTCTTT. Residues: CASSLTRSNTEAFF.

V gene TRBV2 combines with J gene TRBJ2-5; 9 nucleotides align to TRBD1. This CDR3 has 16 residues. J gave up 1 base and V 4 bases, and 7 bases lay outside the gene matches. Germline-derived CDR1 and CDR2 are SNHLY and FYNNEI. This CDR3 reads CASSGDRGMPQETQYF. CDR3 sequence (DNA): TGTGCCAGCAGTGGAGACAGGGGGATGCCCCAAGAGACCCAGTACTTC.

The chain couples TRBV7-2 to TRBJ2-1, with D perhaps being TRBD1 or TRBD2 (5 bases each). Per the germline V gene, CDR1 is SGHTA and CDR2 is FQGNSA. Trimming shortened V by 1 base and J by 7 bases, and 14 bases separated the two germline ends. CDR3 size: 15 residues. The CDR3 DNA reads TGTGCCAGCAGCTTAGGTCTAGCCGGACATAATGAGCAGTTCTTC. It yields the protein CASSLGLAGHNEQFF.

As to this clonotype: This may arise from a read error, as a much more abundant clone is one base away. The chain recombines TRBV6-1 with TRBJ1-1; TRBD1 might be the D (5 bases). V was shortened by 6 bases and J by 2 bases, with 13 bases between the two germline ends. Germline V gene data show CDR1 as MNHNS and CDR2 as SASEGT. The CDR3 runs 14 residues. The CDR3 DNA is TGTGCCAGCAGGTCGGGGGTGCTTAACACTGAAGCTTTCTTT. Translation: CASRSGVLNTEAFF.

The chain couples TRBV12-3 or TRBV12-4 to TRBJ2-4, with D perhaps assigned TRBD1 or TRBD2 (5 bases each). The V and J ends lost 6 bases and 4 bases respectively, with 19 bases between them. This CDR3 contains 16 residues. CDR3 coding DNA: TGTGCCAGCAGCCCTCCCGGGACCGGGATAAAAAACATTCAGTACTTC. This encodes CASSPPGTGIKNIQYF.

This clonotype came up a few times. The V gene is TRBV7-9, the J gene TRBJ2-5; the D gene is possibly TRBD1 (6 bases). The germline V gene has CDR1 SEHNR and CDR2 FQNEAQ (reference sequence). The CDR3 runs to 14 residues. V gave up 2 bases and J gave up 6 bases, with 13 bases separating them. CDR3 DNA sequence: TGTGCCAGCAGCTTACCTCTCGGACAGCAGACCCAGTACTTC. Encoded protein: CASSLPLGQQTQYF.

This chain uses TRBV7-9 with TRBJ2-3; D unresolved. The germline CDR1 and CDR2 sequences are SEHNR and FQNEAQ (reference sequence). This CDR3 contains 15 residues. The germline V and J ends were trimmed by 2 bases and 1 base, with 10 bases remaining between them. CDR3: CASSLPIQGTDTQYF. In DNA form, the CDR3 reads TGTGCCAGCAGCTTACCAATACAAGGCACAGATACGCAGTATTTT.

This chain uses TRBV7-2 with TRBJ2-3, with D unresolved. This CDR3 has 12 amino acids. Per the germline V gene, CDR1 is SGHTA and CDR2 is FQGNSA. Between the trimmed V and J ends, which lost 3 bases and 6 bases, there was a span of 7 bases. CDR3 protein: CASSFREDTQYF. The CDR3, as DNA: TGTGCCAGCAGCTTTCGAGAGGATACGCAGTATTTT.

V gene TRBV4-1 combines with J gene TRBJ2-1, with D maybe TRBD2 (6 bases). The germline V gene encodes CDR1 MGHRA and CDR2 YSYEKL. The CDR3 covers 15 residues. V gave up 0 bases and J gave up 2 bases, with 8 bases separating them. The CDR3 DNA is TGCGCCAGCAGCCAAGAAGGGGAGGCCTACAATGAGCAGTTCTTC. This sequence encodes CASSQEGEAYNEQFF.

V gene TRBV12-3 or TRBV12-4 combines with J gene TRBJ2-5; D remains unclear. V was pared by 8 bases and J by 3 bases, with 19 bases between. This CDR3 is built from 15 residues. The CDR3 here is CASHTSGPREETQYF. The CDR3 bases are TGTGCCAGCCATACGTCCGGCCCTCGGGAAGAGACCCAGTACTTC.

The chain is built from TRBV5-4 and TRBJ2-7, with D tentatively TRBD1 (6 bases). V was trimmed by 4 bases and J by 2 bases, leaving 16 bases between them. Looked up from germline, CDR1 is SGHNT and CDR2 is YYREEE (reference sequence). The CDR3 is 15 residues long. CDR3 sequence (DNA): TGTGCCAGCAGCGCCGGGCAGGCAGGGGCCTACGAGCAGTACTTC. Translation: CASSAGQAGAYEQYF.

This clonotype was counted only a few times. The chain couples TRBV28 to TRBJ1-1, with D hard to call. The germline CDR1 and CDR2 sequences are MDHEN and SYDVKM. With 1 base removed from V and 1 base from J, the gap between germline ends came to 7 bases. The CDR3 runs to 14 residues. The chain's CDR3 is CASSLFSPNTEAFF. The CDR3 region has the DNA TGTGCCAGCAGTTTATTTAGCCCGAACACTGAAGCTTTCTTT.

This chain uses TRBV11-2 with TRBJ2-7; no firm D call. Germline V gene sequence: CDR1 SGHAT, CDR2 FQNNGV. This CDR3 has 13 amino acids. The ends were cut back, 10 bases at V and 2 bases at J, with 15 bases in the middle. CDR3 sequence: CATSSGSTYEQYF. DNA for the CDR3: TGTGCCACCTCGAGTGGAAGCACCTACGAGCAGTACTTC.

The genes are TRBV7-9 and TRBJ1-1; D gene uncertain. The V gene lost 5 bases and the J gene lost 3 bases, with 10 bases spanning the gap. Germline values: CDR1 SEHNR, CDR2 FQNEAQ (reference sequence). This CDR3 region has 13 residues. Here the CDR3 reads CASSPSGDTEAFF. Written as DNA, the CDR3 is TGTGCCAGCAGCCCTTCGGGAGACACTGAAGCTTTCTTT.

The chain recombines TRBV12-3 or TRBV12-4 with TRBJ1-1; D is uncertain. The CDR3 runs 12 residues. V was shortened by 4 bases and J by 4 bases, with 7 bases between the two germline ends. The CDR3 sequence is CASSYWGTEAFF. The CDR3, as DNA: TGTGCCAGCAGTTATTGGGGCACTGAAGCTTTCTTT.

V usage is TRBV2 and J usage is TRBJ2-2, with D possibly TRBD2 on 6 matching bases. Germline lookup yields CDR1 SNHLY and CDR2 FYNNEI. V was pared by 3 bases and J by 0 bases, with 14 bases between. This CDR3 comprises 17 residues. In nucleotides, the CDR3 is TGTGCCAGCAGTGACCGGGACTTATTCCCGAACACCGGGGAGCTGTTTTTT. Its translation is CASSDRDLFPNTGELFF.

This clonotype was observed a handful of times. This rearrangement joins TRBV19 to TRBJ1-1; D is uncertain. V shed 7 bases and J shed 0 bases, with 9 bases lying between them. This CDR3 is built from 13 residues. Per the germline V gene, CDR1 is LNHDA and CDR2 is SQIVND (reference sequence). CDR3 DNA sequence: TGTGCCAGTAACCAAGGCATGAACACTGAAGCTTTCTTT. Its protein product is CASNQGMNTEAFF.

This clonotype was observed a few times. The chain recombines TRBV12-3 or TRBV12-4 with TRBJ1-1; D ambiguous. Trimming stripped 6 bases from V and 11 bases from J, with 16 bases between. The length of the CDR3 is 12 residues. This CDR3 reads CASSQQPVGAFF. The CDR3 DNA reads TGTGCCAGCAGCCAACAACCGGTGGGGGCTTTCTTT.

This clonotype was detected only a few times. The rearrangement uses TRBV5-6 and TRBJ1-2, with TRBD1 identical over 8 bases. With V trimmed by 0 bases and J by 4 bases, 2 bases remained unmatched. Per the germline V gene, CDR1 is SGHDT and CDR2 is YYEEEE. The CDR3 consists of 14 residues. CDR3 nucleotides: TGTGCCAGCAGCTTGGAGGGACAGGCCTATGGCTACACCTTC. It yields the protein CASSLEGQAYGYTF.